A single sample is the source of the 6 T cell receptor beta chains below, sequenced in a study of radiotherapy plus CTLA-4 blockade in lung cancer. Data came from immunoSEQ multiplex PCR; TCRdb stores just in-frame clones and leaves some out. Of approximately 98,000 clones detected, roughly four fifths appear once; the ten largest clones hold approximately 3.4%. This specimen was peripheral blood, taken from a patient treated with radiotherapy plus ipilimumab. The receptor source for this set is a human donor with non-small cell lung cancer who had a partial response to radiotherapy plus ipilimumab.

V usage is TRBV7-9 and J usage is TRBJ2-1, with 13 bases matching TRBD2. Trimming took 5 bases from V and 8 from J; bases not matched to a gene: 6. Germline loops: CDR1 SEHNR, CDR2 FQNEAQ (reference sequence). The CDR3 is 15 residues long. The chain's CDR3 is CASSARLAGGHEQFF. In DNA, the CDR3 is TGTGCCAGCAGCGCTCGACTAGCGGGAGGCCATGAGCAGTTCTTC.

The V call is TRBV19, the J call TRBJ2-5, with D perhaps matching TRBD2 (5 bases). Germline-derived CDR1 and CDR2 are LNHDA and SQIVND (reference sequence). Between the trimmed V and J ends, which lost 3 bases and 4 bases, there was a span of 12 bases. CDR3 length equals 14 residues. As DNA, the CDR3 is TGTGCCAGTAGTATGTCCCCCCGGGGAGAGACCCAGTACTTC. It codes for CASSMSPRGETQYF.

This clone appeared a few times. The V and J genes are TRBV6-5 and TRBJ1-1, with D maybe TRBD1 (6 bases). This CDR3 is 13 amino acids long. Germline V gene data show CDR1 as MNHEY and CDR2 as SVGAGI. Trimming removed 6 bases at V and 1 base at J, with 9 bases between. The CDR3 spells CASRRQANTEAFF. The CDR3, as DNA: TGTGCCAGCAGGCGACAGGCGAACACTGAAGCTTTCTTT.

The chain has TRBV7-6 and TRBJ1-3; weak D call: TRBD1 (5 bases). V was clipped by 4 bases and J by 2 bases, with 12 bases between them. The CDR3 is 15 residues long. The germline CDR1 and CDR2 sequences are SGHVS and FNYEAQ. The CDR3 DNA is TGTGCCAGCAGCTCACAGCGGGGGGCTGGAAACACCATATATTTT. Its translation: CASSSQRGAGNTIYF.

The chain carries TRBV9 and TRBJ2-1; D is unclear. V was trimmed by 4 bases and J by 3 bases, leaving 11 bases between them. This CDR3 is 14 amino acids long. Per germline, CDR1 SGDLS and CDR2 YYNGEE. CDR3: CASSLTPGYNEQFF. The CDR3 DNA sequence: TGTGCCAGCAGCCTCACGCCCGGCTACAATGAGCAGTTCTTC.

The chain uses TRBV28 and TRBJ2-7; D ambiguous. CDR3 length: 11 residues. CDR1 and CDR2 from the germline V gene are MDHEN and SYDVKM. V was shortened by 3 bases and J by 4 bases, with 4 bases between the two germline ends. The CDR3, as DNA: TGTGCCAGCAGTTTCCAGTACGAGCAGTACTTC. Translation gives CASSFQYEQYF.